These 23 T cell receptor beta chains were sequenced from one sample in a study of T-cell reconstitution after alpha-beta-depleted transplantation in children (dated by TCRdb to 2016 to 2017). To prepare the library, PCR was applied. The sequencing machine was an Illumina HiSeq 2500. Molecular barcoding was employed in the preparation of TCR libraries, with unique molecular identifiers being used to normalize TCRbeta repertoire quantification. TCRdb applied fastp at Q25 and MiXCR to the public reads, then kept only in-frame beta chains. Each record represents a unique CDR3 protein, reported with the most common genes and DNA among its rows. This sample lists 490,000 or so distinct CDR3 sequences; about 10% were detected once. In total, the top ten clones hold just over 2% of the sample. Per the publication, the treatment or condition label means: allogeneic hematopoietic cell transplantation with graft depleted of TCRalphabeta T cells and CD19 B cells.

The source material was PBMCs, sampled before TCRalphabeta/CD19-depleted stem cell transplant. Receptor source: a child aged 2 to 15 with inherited bone marrow failure, due to receive a stem cell transplant.

This clonotype was seen a few times. This chain joins TRBV20-1 and TRBJ2-3, with D possibly being TRBD2 (5 bases). Trimming stripped 0 bases from V and 4 bases from J, with 11 bases between. Germline V gene lookup returns CDR1 DFQATT and CDR2 SNEGSKA (reference sequence). This CDR3 contains 14 residues. The CDR3 loop reads CSARDSGGADTQYF. CDR3 nucleotides: TGCAGTGCTAGAGATTCAGGAGGAGCAGATACGCAGTATTTT.

In its sample, this clonotype was seen many times. The chain is built from TRBV12-3 or TRBV12-4 and TRBJ2-1; D ambiguous. CDR3 size: 13 residues. Trimming left V 8 bases short and J 1 base short, with 9 bases between. The CDR3, as DNA: TGTGCCAGCGGTAGGTGGTCCTACAATGAGCAGTTCTTC. It yields the protein CASGRWSYNEQFF.

This clonotype was counted many times. The genes are TRBV12-3 or TRBV12-4 and TRBJ1-5, with unresolved D. This CDR3 has 14 residues. V was pared by 3 bases and J by 2 bases, with 8 bases between. The CDR3 protein is CASSFRARNQPQHF. The CDR3 bases are TGTGCCAGCAGTTTTCGGGCCCGCAATCAGCCCCAGCATTTT.

This clonotype was recorded many times. In nucleotides, the CDR3 is TGTGCCAGCAGTGGACAGGGGGGGCCGAACACTGAAGCTTTCTTT. Translated, it gives CASSGQGGPNTEAFF. The J gene is TRBJ1-1, the V gene TRBV6-1, with 9 bases that match TRBD1. The germline V gene has CDR1 MNHNS and CDR2 SASEGT. Trimming took 4 bases from V and 1 from J; bases not matched to a gene: 4. The CDR3 is made up of 15 amino acids.

The chain carries TRBV7-6 and TRBJ2-3; D call uncertain. The germline V gene has CDR1 SGHVS and CDR2 FNYEAQ. The V and J ends lost 0 bases and 2 bases respectively, with 6 bases between them. The CDR3 length is 14 residues. CDR3 sequence (DNA): TGTGCCAGCAGCTTAGCCTTCTACACAGATACGCAGTATTTT. Translating gives CASSLAFYTDTQYF.

This clonotype was observed a handful of times. The chain employs TRBV7-2 and TRBJ2-1; D is ambiguous. Trimming shortened V by 6 bases and J by 3 bases, and 18 bases separated the two germline ends. CDR3 length: 16 residues. Germline V gene data show CDR1 as SGHTA and CDR2 as FQGNSA. CDR3 amino acids: CASSRLEIGGYNEQFF. In DNA, the CDR3 is TGTGCCAGCAGTCGCTTGGAGATCGGCGGCTACAATGAGCAGTTCTTC. The variable domain in full, with the rest retrieved from reference TRBV7-2 and TRBJ2-1, is GAGVSQSPSNKVTEKGKDVELRCDPISGHTALYWYRQSLGQGLEFLIYFQGNSAPDKSGLPSDRFSAERTGGSVSTLTIQRTQQEDSAVYLCASSRLEIGGYNEQFFGPGTRLTVL.

This clonotype has ten or more counts. The chain joins TRBV2 to TRBJ2-1; 8 bases map to TRBD2. The CDR3 length is 14 residues. CDR1 is SNHLY and CDR2 is FYNNEI in the germline V gene. V shed 7 bases and J 3 bases; nucleotides not matched to a gene: 5. The CDR3, as DNA: TGTGCCAGCATGCCTAGCGGGCTCTACAATGAGCAGTTCTTC. It specifies CASMPSGLYNEQFF.

A remark on this clonotype: This clone may be a read error of a much larger clone one base away. This chain joins TRBV5-4 and TRBJ2-1; 12 bases match TRBD2. There are 18 residues in the CDR3. Germline CDR1 reads SGHNT; CDR2 reads YYREEE (reference sequence). CDR3 region: CAISLEGLAGQTYNEQFF. The CDR3 coding sequence is TGTGCCATCAGCTTGGAAGGACTAGCGGGGCAAACCTACAATGAGCAGTTCTTC.

The rearrangement uses TRBV12-3 or TRBV12-4 and TRBJ1-5; D not certain. The V end was cut by 4 bases, the J end by 4 bases, with 8 bases between. The CDR3 is 13 amino acids. CDR3 loop: CASSYELNQPQHF. The CDR3 DNA is TGTGCCAGCAGTTACGAGCTAAATCAGCCCCAGCATTTT.

This clonotype was detected ten times or more. The V and J genes are TRBV7-9 and TRBJ2-1; 7 bases are shared with TRBD1. This CDR3 is 16 amino acids long. V shed 6 bases and J 6 bases; nucleotides not matched to a gene: 14. Germline assignment: CDR1 SEHNR and CDR2 FQNEAQ (reference sequence). CDR3 amino acids: CASRPTGTDTANEQFF. The CDR3 DNA follows: TGTGCCAGCAGGCCAACCGGGACAGACACCGCCAATGAGCAGTTCTTC.

This clonotype has at least ten counts. The gene calls are TRBV27 and TRBJ1-3; D is unclear. V lost 5 bases and J lost 0, with 8 bases in between. In germline, CDR1 is MNHEY, CDR2 SMNVEV (reference sequence). This CDR3 comprises 14 residues. The CDR3 nucleotides read TGTGCCAGCAGTGGACTGAGCTCTGGAAACACCATATATTTT. Encoded protein: CASSGLSSGNTIYF.

The chain employs TRBV10-2 and TRBJ2-7; TRBD1 matches at 7 bases. Germline values: CDR1 WSHSY, CDR2 SAAADI. This CDR3 has 15 amino acids. The V segment lost 2 bases and the J segment 0 bases; nucleotides outside the gene matches: 4. In DNA form, the CDR3 reads TGCGCCAGCAGTGAGACAGGACAGGTCTCCTACGAGCAGTACTTC. It specifies CASSETGQVSYEQYF.

The table lists this clonotype with many counts. The V gene is TRBV4-2, the J gene TRBJ2-5; possible D gene TRBD2, 7 bases. Looked up from germline, CDR1 is LGHNA and CDR2 is YNFKEQ. There are 15 residues in the CDR3. V lost 0 bases to trimming and J lost 5 bases, with 13 bases between them. The CDR3: CASSQEGGGSETQYF. CDR3 nucleotides: TGTGCCAGCAGCCAAGAAGGGGGGGGGAGCGAGACCCAGTACTTC.

This clonotype was detected many times. This chain links TRBV28 with TRBJ2-5, with D tentatively TRBD1 (5 bases). CDR3 size: 13 residues. The germline CDR1 and CDR2 sequences are MDHEN and SYDVKM. V lost 3 bases and J lost 2, with 7 bases in between. CDR3 residues: CASSFNRQETQYF. The CDR3 DNA reads as TGTGCCAGCAGTTTTAACAGGCAAGAGACCCAGTACTTC.

This clonotype showed up many times. The chain uses TRBV3-1 and TRBJ2-7; tentatively, D is TRBD2 (6 bases). This CDR3 has 16 amino acids. The V gene's germline CDR1 is LGHDT and CDR2 YNNKEL (reference sequence). Trimming took off 0 bases at V and 3 bases at J, with 15 bases between the two ends. This chain's CDR3 is CASSQDSGKSNYEQYF. The CDR3 DNA follows: TGTGCCAGCAGCCAAGATAGCGGAAAATCCAACTACGAGCAGTACTTC.

This clonotype was seen many times. This rearrangement joins TRBV20-1 to TRBJ2-3; D gene ambiguous. V shed 1 base and J shed 2 bases, with 7 bases lying between them. The CDR3 has 13 residues. Germline V gives CDR1 DFQATT, CDR2 SNEGSKA (reference sequence). The CDR3 DNA sequence: TGCAGTGCTAGAGCCGGCCACACAGATACGCAGTATTTT. As protein: CSARAGHTDTQYF.

This clonotype was detected ten times or more. V is TRBV4-3 and J is TRBJ2-5; D perhaps matches TRBD2 (6 bases). V gave up 0 bases and J gave up 5 bases, with 10 bases separating them. The germline CDR1 and CDR2 sequences are LGHNA and YSLEER. The CDR3 totals 14 residues. This chain's CDR3 is CASSQDGGDETQYF. Here the CDR3 DNA reads TGCGCCAGCAGCCAAGATGGCGGGGACGAGACCCAGTACTTC.

As to this clonotype: A much larger clone differs from this one at a single base, so this may be a read error. V and J are TRBV7-2 and TRBJ1-1, with a tentative D call TRBD1 (6 bases). The CDR3 spans 14 residues. Germline V lookup: CDR1 SGHTA, CDR2 FQGNSA. V was shortened by 1 base and J by 5 bases, with 11 bases between the two germline ends. The DNA of the CDR3 is TGTGCCAGCAGCTTAGTGGGGGCCTGGACTGAAGCTTTCTTT. Protein sequence: CASSLVGAWTEAFF.

This clonotype was seen ten or more times. The rearrangement joins TRBV19 to TRBJ1-1; D uncertain. This CDR3 is 15 amino acids long. Trimming pared 3 bases from V and 7 bases from J, leaving 18 bases between. Germline-derived CDR1 and CDR2 are LNHDA and SQIVND (reference sequence). The CDR3 loop reads CASSMARTGRFEAFF. The CDR3, as DNA: TGTGCCAGTAGTATGGCTCGCACGGGTAGATTTGAAGCTTTCTTT. The whole variable domain, filled in from reference TRBV19 and TRBJ1-1, reads DGGITQSPKYLFRKEGQNVTLSCEQNLNHDAMYWYRQDPGQGLRLIYYSQIVNDFQKGDIAEGYSVSREKKESFPLTVTSAQKNPTAFYLCASSMARTGRFEAFFGQGTRLTVV.

This clonotype was observed at least ten times. The V and J genes are TRBV30 and TRBJ1-3; no clear D gene. Germline V lookup: CDR1 GTSNPN, CDR2 SVGIG (reference sequence). Trimming removed 2 bases from V and 4 bases from J, with 15 bases in between. The CDR3 runs 15 residues. CDR3 residues: CAWSPISRSGNTIYF. CDR3 DNA sequence: TGTGCCTGGAGTCCGATATCCAGATCCGGAAACACCATATATTTT.

There are many counts of this clonotype. V and J are TRBV5-1 and TRBJ2-1; D is possibly TRBD2 (6 bases). Germline V gene lookup returns CDR1 SGHRS and CDR2 YFSETQ. CDR3 length: 14 residues. V dropped 4 bases and J dropped 12 bases, with 20 bases sitting between them. Written as DNA, the CDR3 is TGCGCCAGCAGCGTCGCACCGCTAGCGCTGTTGCAGTTCTTC. Protein product: CASSVAPLALLQFF.

The chain recombines TRBV10-3 with TRBJ2-7; 9 bases map to TRBD2. V shed 5 bases and J 5 bases; nucleotides not matched to a gene: 4. The length of the CDR3 is 13 residues. Germline values: CDR1 ENHRY, CDR2 SYGVKD. The CDR3 DNA reads TGTGCCATCAGTCCGGGACTAGCCGACGAGCAGTACTTC. As protein: CAISPGLADEQYF.

V is TRBV29-1 and J is TRBJ2-1; TRBD2 aligns across 11 bases. Germline-derived CDR1 and CDR2 are SQVTM and ANQGSEA. This CDR3 is built from 15 residues. Trimming at V came to 4 bases and at J to 6 bases, leaving 8 bases not matched to a gene. This CDR3 is CSVGLAGCQGNEQFF. The CDR3 DNA sequence: TGCAGCGTTGGACTAGCGGGATGCCAGGGCAATGAGCAGTTCTTC.